This record covers a single T cell receptor beta chain. Its matching antigen is unknown. Only in-frame clones appear in the TCRdb table, and some are missing; sequencing was by immunoSEQ multiplex PCR. The sample lists more than 35,000 clones, 70% to 85% occurring once. The CDR3 runs 15 residues. CDR1 is LNHDA and CDR2 is SQIVND in the germline V gene (reference sequence). V lost 7 bases to trimming and J lost 3 bases, with 18 bases between them. These data come from a study of vaccination effects on CD4 cells after COVID-19. Overall study: Post-vaccine specimens arrived a median 72 days past the second dose. General observations from the study: Marked clonal contraction was seen in infection- and vaccine-induced clones late after vaccination.

Sequencing was preceded by expansion of antigen-specific CD4+ T cells with viral peptide pools in the ViraFEST assay. Isolating CD4+ T cells followed approximately 9 days of culture. Either the BNT162b2 or mRNA-1273 vaccine was given to participants in two doses. Supplemented with 8.5 to 10 IU/ml IL-2 and 8 to 10 ug/ml peptides, roughly 2 million PBMC per well were kept in culture. Cultures had half their medium replaced with IL-2 medium on days 3 and 7. V usage is TRBV19 and J usage is TRBJ1-1, with D maybe TRBD1 (5 bases). This sequence originates from a human donor who received a COVID-19 vaccine. Some clones in this sample may be carry-over from other donors' samples. Here the sequenced sample was CD4+ T cells from PBMCs cultured with HCoV-NL63 spike peptides, taken after COVID-19 vaccination. As DNA, the CDR3 is TGTGCCAGTATCATCACGGGGGTTTCGGACACTGAAGCTTTCTTT. It codes for CASIITGVSDTEAFF.